This is a list of T cell receptor beta chains from one sample in a study of T-cell reconstitution after alpha-beta-depleted transplantation in children. One entry per CDR3 protein results from TCRdb running MiXCR on the PCR reads. The data hold around 600,000 distinct CDR3 sequences, with 10% observed a single time. The sequences come from PBMCs from the stem cell graft donor, collected from the stem cell graft. These receptors came from a human donor who donated a stem cell graft to a child with acute myeloid leukemia. The CDR3 runs from the conserved cysteine through the conserved F or W. The order of the fields is D gene, clone size, J gene, V gene, CDR3 DNA, CDR3 protein. A D gene is named only where the DNA matches it firmly. Expanded clones are given a class, and other clones once, few, many or no size at all.

>TRBD2|.|TRBJ2-5|TRBV20-1
TGCAGTGCTAGAGATGTAGTAGCGGGAGGGTTTTGGGAGACCCAGTACTTC
CSARDVVAGGFWETQYF
>.|many|TRBJ2-7|TRBV28
TGTGCCAGCAGTGCAAATTTGTGGGGGGCGAGGGACTACGAGCAGTACTTC
CASSANLWGARDYEQYF
>.|many|TRBJ2-1|TRBV10-3
TGTGCCATCAGTGAGTCAACGGGAAAGGGTTTCAATGAGCAGTTCTTC
CAISESTGKGFNEQFF
>TRBD2|many|TRBJ2-1|TRBV7-2
TGTGCCAGCAGCTTTGGCGGGAGGGCCGATGAGCAGTTCTTC
CASSFGGRADEQFF
>TRBD2|few|TRBJ2-1|TRBV20-1
TGCAGTGCTAGTTCGGGGAGGGCCGGTAGTGAGCAGTTCTTC
CSASSGRAGSEQFF
>.|few|TRBJ2-2|TRBV12-3/TRBV12-4
TGTGCCAGCAACGGGGGTGTGACCGGGGAGCTGTTTTTT
CASNGGVTGELFF
>.|many|TRBJ1-1|TRBV4-2
TGTGCCAGCAGCCAAGATTGGGGTACGGACCTGAGGGCTTTCTTT
CASSQDWGTDLRAFF
>TRBD1|few|TRBJ2-2|TRBV20-1
TGCAGTGCTACATCGGTGGGGGACAGGGGGCAGGTTGGGGAGCTGTTTTTT
CSATSVGDRGQVGELFF
>TRBD1|many|TRBJ1-5|TRBV20-1
TGCAGTGCCCTTTTAGGGGGCTATGGCAATCAGCCCCAGCATTTT
CSALLGGYGNQPQHF
>.|.|TRBJ2-7|TRBV5-5
TGTGCCAGCAGCCCCTTAAGCGTCTACGAGCAGTACTTC
CASSPLSVYEQYF
>TRBD2|many|TRBJ2-7|TRBV4-2
TGTGCCAGCAGCCAAGACCTAGCGGGGAAATCCTACGAGCAGTACTTC
CASSQDLAGKSYEQYF
>.|once|TRBJ1-5|TRBV7-2
TGTGCCAGCAGCTTAGTGGGGCAGTCTTCAAATCAGCCCCAGCATTTT
CASSLVGQSSNQPQHF
>TRBD1|many|TRBJ2-4|TRBV7-2
TGTGCCAGCAGCTCCAGCGGTAGGGGGCAGGCCAAAAACATTCAGTACTTC
CASSSSGRGQAKNIQYF
>.|few|TRBJ2-1|TRBV7-2
TGTGCCAGCAGCCCAGGGGCGTTGTACAATGAGCAGTTCTTC
CASSPGALYNEQFF
>TRBD2|few|TRBJ2-3|TRBV7-8
TGTGCCAGCAGCTTTAGCGGGACCGAAGATACGCAGTATTTT
CASSFSGTEDTQYF
>.|few|TRBJ1-1|TRBV7-8
TGTGCCAGCAGCTTTCCGGGGAACACTGAAGCTTTCTTT
CASSFPGNTEAFF
>.|.|TRBJ2-7|TRBV7-2
TGTGCCAGCAGCCCTCGACTAGGGGCGACCTACGAGCAGTACTTC
CASSPRLGATYEQYF
>.|many|TRBJ2-1|TRBV2
TGTGCCGCCAGCAGTACTCGGGGATTAACCTACAATGAGCAGTTCTTC
CAASSTRGLTYNEQFF
>TRBD1|.|TRBJ1-6|TRBV7-6
TGTGCCAGCAGCTCAAGACAGGGTCGCACCCTCCACTTT
CASSSRQGRTLHF
>TRBD2|few|TRBJ2-7|TRBV5-1
TGCGCCAGCAGCTTGGCGCTAGCGGGAGACTATGCCTACGAGCAGTACTTC
CASSLALAGDYAYEQYF
>.|.|TRBJ1-6|TRBV27
TGTGCCAGCAGTTTGACAGCTTATAATTCACCCCTCCACTTT
CASSLTAYNSPLHF
>.|few|TRBJ1-1|TRBV20-1
TGCAGTGCTAGAGATAGGGCCGTAAGGTTCGGAGGGACTGAAGCTTTCTTT
CSARDRAVRFGGTEAFF
>TRBD2|.|TRBJ2-3|TRBV7-2
TGTGCCAGCAGCCTAGGGACTAGCGGGGGCACAGATACGCAGTATTTT
CASSLGTSGGTDTQYF
>.|few|TRBJ2-3|TRBV19
TGTGCCAGTAGTATAGCCACAGATACGCAGTATTTT
CASSIATDTQYF
>.|few|TRBJ2-3|TRBV7-6
TGTGCCAGCAGCCCAGGGTTAAAAGATACGCAGTATTTT
CASSPGLKDTQYF
>.|.|TRBJ1-5|TRBV20-1
TGCAGTGCTATGTCCCCGGGGGATCAGCCCCAGCATTTT
CSAMSPGDQPQHF
>.|few|TRBJ2-7|TRBV4-2
TGTGCCAGCAGCCAAGTTAGCGAGCCTCGCGAGCAGTACTTC
CASSQVSEPREQYF
>TRBD1|few|TRBJ1-5|TRBV20-1
TGCAGTGCTATGGGACAGGGGGTTTATCAGCCCCAGCATTTT
CSAMGQGVYQPQHF
>TRBD2|few|TRBJ2-3|TRBV27
TGTGCCAGCAGTTACTCGACTAGCGGGAGCACAGATACGCAGTATTTT
CASSYSTSGSTDTQYF
>.|many|TRBJ2-7|TRBV6-5
TGTGCCAGCAGTTACTTCTTAAACACTGAGCAGTACTTC
CASSYFLNTEQYF
>TRBD2|.|TRBJ2-3|TRBV29-1
TGCAGCGTTATCCGGCGACTAGCAGAGATTAGGACGCAGTATTTT
CSVIRRLAEIRTQYF
>.|.|TRBJ2-1|TRBV19
TGTGCCAGTGGGCCATTTTATGAGCAGTTCTTC
CASGPFYEQFF
>TRBD2|few|TRBJ2-3|TRBV20-1
TGCAGTGCTAGAGGACTGGGACTAGCGGACACAGATACGCAGTATTTT
CSARGLGLADTDTQYF
>.|.|TRBJ1-6|TRBV11-2
TGTGCCAGCAGCTACGGGACGGCCATTTATTCACCCCTCCACTTT
CASSYGTAIYSPLHF
>.|few|TRBJ2-2|TRBV7-3
TGTGCCAGCAGCCCGATACCCTTTCCGGGCCTCAACACCGGGGAGCTGTTTTTT
CASSPIPFPGLNTGELFF
>TRBD1|.|TRBJ1-4|TRBV30
TGTGCCTGGGCGGGACAGGGTAATGAAAAACTGTTTTTT
CAWAGQGNEKLFF
>TRBD2|many|TRBJ2-3|TRBV7-3
TGTGCCAGCAGCCGGACTAGCGGGACTCGCGGGGATACGCAGTATTTT
CASSRTSGTRGDTQYF
>TRBD1|few|TRBJ1-3|TRBV28
TGTGCCAGCAGTTTAAACCTAGGACAGGGGATCCCCTCTGGAAACACCATATATTTT
CASSLNLGQGIPSGNTIYF
>.|few|TRBJ1-4|TRBV28
TGTGCCAGCAGTTCATCCGGGACAAGAGGTGAAAAACTGTTTTTT
CASSSSGTRGEKLFF
>TRBD2|many|TRBJ2-1|TRBV18
TGTGCCAGCTCACCATGGGGACTAGCGGGAGGTAAGGAGTCCTACAATGAGCAGTTCTTC
CASSPWGLAGGKESYNEQFF
>.|many|TRBJ2-1|TRBV9
TGTGCCAGCAGCGTAGGGGCCACCCTCAATGAGCAGTTCTTC
CASSVGATLNEQFF
>TRBD1|many|TRBJ2-2|TRBV2
TGTGCCAGCAACGACGGACAGGGGGAATACACCGGGGAGCTGTTTTTT
CASNDGQGEYTGELFF
>TRBD2|.|TRBJ2-7|TRBV7-9
TGTGCCAGCAGCTACCTGGGGGATAGCGGGAGAAGGGACGAGCAGTACTTC
CASSYLGDSGRRDEQYF
>TRBD1|few|TRBJ1-1|TRBV29-1
TGCAGCGTTCCTACAGGGGGCGAGGGAGCTGAAGCTTTCTTT
CSVPTGGEGAEAFF
>TRBD1|.|TRBJ2-7|TRBV2
TGTGCCAGCAGACGCGACAGGGGGTCCTACTCCTACGAGCAGTACTTC
CASRRDRGSYSYEQYF
>.|many|TRBJ2-2|TRBV5-1
TGCGCCAGCAGCTTGGTCTTTGGCGGGGAGCTGTTTTTT
CASSLVFGGELFF
>.|many|TRBJ2-5|TRBV7-2
TGTGCCAGCAGCTTGGCCGGGACGAGGGAGACCCAGTACTTC
CASSLAGTRETQYF
>.|many|TRBJ1-1|TRBV7-9
TGTGCCAGCAGAGCGACGGGAAACACTGAAGCTTTCTTT
CASRATGNTEAFF
>.|few|TRBJ1-3|TRBV28
TGTGCCAGCAGTTTGATCCGTCCGGCCTCCTCTGGAAACACCATATATTTT
CASSLIRPASSGNTIYF
>.|few|TRBJ2-1|TRBV5-6
TGTGCCAGCAGCGCCAGGGCGGACGCTACCGTCGATGAGCAGTTCTTC
CASSARADATVDEQFF
>TRBD1|few|TRBJ1-3|TRBV27
TGTGCCAGCAGTGAAGACAGGGCGGGAAACACCATATATTTT
CASSEDRAGNTIYF
>TRBD1|.|TRBJ1-1|TRBV20-1
TGCAGTGCTAGAGCTCCGGGACAGGGGAACACTGAAGCTTTCTTT
CSARAPGQGNTEAFF
>.|.|TRBJ2-3|TRBV20-1
TGCAGTGCTACACCTACACGGGGGCCCACAGATACGCAGTATTTT
CSATPTRGPTDTQYF
>.|.|TRBJ1-1|TRBV30
TGTGCCTGGAGTGTTAGAGGGAGGAACACTGAAGCTTTCTTT
CAWSVRGRNTEAFF